This T cell receptor (beta chain) is from a study of molecular identifiers for immune sequencing clone quantification. General study points: Under 1% of molecules in naive cells, but over 99% of effector molecules, belonged to clones above 20 RNA copies.

Points on this clonotype: The antigen is unknown. The CDR3 ends on some other residue instead of the conserved phenylalanine or tryptophan, so this is likely a read error.

Making the bulk TCR libraries relied on previously described methods and listed TCR primers. TCRdb independently ran MiXCR on the PCR reads; one entry per CDR3 protein. The sample contains about 510,000 distinct CDR3 sequences, 20% to 25% of which appear only once. Libraries of naive CD8 T cells were made from 20,000 to 1,000,000 sorted cells. They used 10%, 30% or 50% RNA. As CD8+CD4-CCR7+CD45RA+ cells, naive CD8 T cells were sorted. Source material: naive CD8+ T cells from blood, with Jurkat cell RNA spiked in. As to subset: FACS-sorted CD8+CD4-CCR7+CD45RA+ naive T cells. The sequence derives from a human donor in good health. Some libraries in this study had Jurkat cell RNA spiked in.

CDR3 in amino acids: CASSHQGIGGYEQYL. DNA of the CDR3: TGTGCCAGTAGCCACCAGGGGATTGGAGGATACGAGCAGTACCTC. The chain carries TRBV19 and TRBJ2-7; tentatively, D is TRBD1 (6 bases). The CDR3 runs 15 residues. V was shortened by 6 bases and J by 4 bases, with 19 bases between the two germline ends. Looked up from germline, CDR1 is LNHDA and CDR2 is SQIVND (reference sequence).